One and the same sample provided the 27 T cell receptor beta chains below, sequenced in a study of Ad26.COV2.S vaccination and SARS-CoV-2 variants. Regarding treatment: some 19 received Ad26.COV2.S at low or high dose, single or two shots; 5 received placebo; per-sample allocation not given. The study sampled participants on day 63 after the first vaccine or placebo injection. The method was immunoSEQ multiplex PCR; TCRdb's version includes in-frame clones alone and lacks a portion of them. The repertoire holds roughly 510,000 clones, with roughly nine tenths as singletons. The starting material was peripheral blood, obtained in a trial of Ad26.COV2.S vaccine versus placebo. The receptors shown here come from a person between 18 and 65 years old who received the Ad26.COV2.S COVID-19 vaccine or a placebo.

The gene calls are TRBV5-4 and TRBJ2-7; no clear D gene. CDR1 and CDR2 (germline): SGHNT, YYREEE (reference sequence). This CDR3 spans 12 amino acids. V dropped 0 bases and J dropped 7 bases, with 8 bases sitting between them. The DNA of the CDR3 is TGTGCCAGCAGCTTGGTCCTGGGGGAGCAGTACTTC. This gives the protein CASSLVLGEQYF.

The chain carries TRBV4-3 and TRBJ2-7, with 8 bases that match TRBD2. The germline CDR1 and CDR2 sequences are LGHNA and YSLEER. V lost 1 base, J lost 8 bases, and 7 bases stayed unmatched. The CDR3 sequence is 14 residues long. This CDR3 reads CASSQAAGGHKQYF. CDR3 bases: TGCGCCAGCAGCCAAGCGGCGGGGGGACACAAGCAGTACTTC.

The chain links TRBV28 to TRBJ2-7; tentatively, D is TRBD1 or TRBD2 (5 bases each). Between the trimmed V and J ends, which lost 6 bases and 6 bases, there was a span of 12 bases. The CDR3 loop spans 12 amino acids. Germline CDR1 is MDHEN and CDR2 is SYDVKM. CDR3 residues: CASRPPGREQYF. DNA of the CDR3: TGTGCCAGCAGACCCCCGGGGCGCGAGCAGTACTTC.

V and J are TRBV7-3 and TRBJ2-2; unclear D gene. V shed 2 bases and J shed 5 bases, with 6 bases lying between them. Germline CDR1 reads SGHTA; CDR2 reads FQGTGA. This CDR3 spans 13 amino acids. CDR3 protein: CASSLVLTGELFF. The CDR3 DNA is TGTGCCAGCAGCTTAGTGCTTACCGGGGAGCTGTTTTTT. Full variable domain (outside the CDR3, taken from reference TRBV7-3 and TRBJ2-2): GAGVSQTPSNKVTEKGKYVELRCDPISGHTALYWYRQSLGQGPEFLIYFQGTGAADDSGLPNDRFFAVRPEGSVSTLKIQRTERGDSAVYLCASSLVLTGELFFGEGSRLTVL.

The CDR3 sequence is CASRKAELAGLGTQYF. CDR3 sequence (DNA): TGTGCCAGCCGAAAGGCCGAACTAGCGGGCCTGGGGACCCAGTACTTC. This sequence joins TRBV27 and TRBJ2-5; TRBD2 matches 9 bases. The germline gives CDR1 MNHEY, CDR2 SMNVEV (reference sequence). CDR3 length: 16 residues. J lost 7 bases, V lost 8 bases, and 17 bases had no gene match.

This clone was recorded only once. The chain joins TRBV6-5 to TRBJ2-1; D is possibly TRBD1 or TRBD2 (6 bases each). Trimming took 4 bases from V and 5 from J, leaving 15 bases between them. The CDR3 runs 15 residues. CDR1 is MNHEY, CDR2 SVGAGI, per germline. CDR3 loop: CASSSLGQRDNEQFF. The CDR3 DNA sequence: TGTGCCAGCAGTTCGCTAGGACAGCGGGACAATGAGCAGTTCTTC.

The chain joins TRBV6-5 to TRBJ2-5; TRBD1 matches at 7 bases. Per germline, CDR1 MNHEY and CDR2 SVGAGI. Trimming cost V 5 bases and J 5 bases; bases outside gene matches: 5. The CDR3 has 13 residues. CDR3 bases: TGTGCCAGCAGTCGAGGGGGCCGGGAGACCCAGTACTTC. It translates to CASSRGGRETQYF.

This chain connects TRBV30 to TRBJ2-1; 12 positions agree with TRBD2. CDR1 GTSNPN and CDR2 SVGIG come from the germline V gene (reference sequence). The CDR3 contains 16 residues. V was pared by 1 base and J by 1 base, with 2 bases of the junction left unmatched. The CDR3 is CAWSGTSGISYNEQFF. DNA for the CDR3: TGTGCCTGGAGTGGGACTAGCGGGATTTCCTACAATGAGCAGTTCTTC. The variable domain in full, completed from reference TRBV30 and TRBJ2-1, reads SQTIHQWPATLVQPVGSPLSLECTVEGTSNPNLYWYRQAAGRGLQLLFYSVGIGQISSEVPQNLSASRPQDRQFILSSKKLLLSDSGFYLCAWSGTSGISYNEQFFGPGTRLTVL.

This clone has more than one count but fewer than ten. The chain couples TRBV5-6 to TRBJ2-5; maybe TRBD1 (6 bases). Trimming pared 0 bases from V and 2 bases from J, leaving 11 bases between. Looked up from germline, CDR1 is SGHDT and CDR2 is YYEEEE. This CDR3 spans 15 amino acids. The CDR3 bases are TGTGCCAGCAGCTTGGCCGGGACAAATCAAGAGACCCAGTACTTC. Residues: CASSLAGTNQETQYF.

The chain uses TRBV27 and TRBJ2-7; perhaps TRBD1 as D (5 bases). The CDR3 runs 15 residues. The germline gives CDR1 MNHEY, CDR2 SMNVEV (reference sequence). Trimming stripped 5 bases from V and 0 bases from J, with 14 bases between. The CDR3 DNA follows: TGTGCCAGCAGTCCCGACAGAGGATTCTCCTACGAGCAGTACTTC. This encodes CASSPDRGFSYEQYF.

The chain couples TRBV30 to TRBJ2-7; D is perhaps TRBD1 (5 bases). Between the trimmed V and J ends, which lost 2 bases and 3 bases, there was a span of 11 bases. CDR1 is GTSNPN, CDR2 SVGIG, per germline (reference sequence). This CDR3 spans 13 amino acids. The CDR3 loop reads CAWSRGVGYEQYF. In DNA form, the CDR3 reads TGTGCCTGGAGTAGGGGCGTGGGCTACGAGCAGTACTTC.

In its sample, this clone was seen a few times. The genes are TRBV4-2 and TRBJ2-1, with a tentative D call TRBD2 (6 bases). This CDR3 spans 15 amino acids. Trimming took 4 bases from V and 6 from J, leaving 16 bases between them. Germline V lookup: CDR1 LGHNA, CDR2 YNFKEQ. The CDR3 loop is CASSLNFGTLNEQFF. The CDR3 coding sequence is TGTGCCAGCAGCCTAAATTTCGGGACTCTCAATGAGCAGTTCTTC.

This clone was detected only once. CDR3 nucleotide sequence: TGTGCCAGCAGGGAATGGGTTTCAGGTGGCTACACCTTC. Amino acid sequence: CASREWVSGGYTF. The gene calls are TRBV12-3 or TRBV12-4 and TRBJ1-2; D is unresolved. Between the trimmed V and J ends, which lost 6 bases and 7 bases, there was a span of 15 bases. This CDR3 comprises 13 residues.

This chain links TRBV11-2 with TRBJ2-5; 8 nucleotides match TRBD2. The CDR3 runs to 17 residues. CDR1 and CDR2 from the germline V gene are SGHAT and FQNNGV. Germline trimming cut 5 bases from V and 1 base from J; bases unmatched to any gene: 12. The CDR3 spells CASSHIAGRIAQETQYF. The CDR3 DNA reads TGTGCCAGCAGCCACATAGCGGGACGAATAGCCCAAGAGACCCAGTACTTC.

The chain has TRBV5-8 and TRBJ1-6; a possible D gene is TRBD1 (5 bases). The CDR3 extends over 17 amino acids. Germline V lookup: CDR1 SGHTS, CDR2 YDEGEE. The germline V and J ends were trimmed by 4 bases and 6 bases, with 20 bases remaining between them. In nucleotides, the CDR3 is TGTGCCAGCAGCCAACCACCGCGGAGGGGTCGTAATTCACCCCTCCACTTT. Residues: CASSQPPRRGRNSPLHF.

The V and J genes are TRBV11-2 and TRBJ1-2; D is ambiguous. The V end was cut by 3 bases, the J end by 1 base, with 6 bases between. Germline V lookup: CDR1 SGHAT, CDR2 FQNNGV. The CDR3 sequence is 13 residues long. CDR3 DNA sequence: TGTGCCAGCAGCTTGGGTATTAACTATGGCTACACCTTC. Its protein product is CASSLGINYGYTF. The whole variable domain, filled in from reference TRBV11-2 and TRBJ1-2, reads EAGVAQSPRYKIIEKRQSVAFWCNPISGHATLYWYQQILGQGPKLLIQFQNNGVVDDSQLPKDRFSAERLKGVDSTLKIQPAKLEDSAVYLCASSLGINYGYTFGSGTRLTVV.

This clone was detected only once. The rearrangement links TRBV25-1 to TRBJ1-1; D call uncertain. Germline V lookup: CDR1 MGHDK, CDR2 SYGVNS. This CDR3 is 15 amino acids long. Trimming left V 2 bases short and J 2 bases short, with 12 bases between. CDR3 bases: TGTGCCAGCAGTGAACCTGGGAAGGCCAACACTGAAGCTTTCTTT. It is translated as CASSEPGKANTEAFF.

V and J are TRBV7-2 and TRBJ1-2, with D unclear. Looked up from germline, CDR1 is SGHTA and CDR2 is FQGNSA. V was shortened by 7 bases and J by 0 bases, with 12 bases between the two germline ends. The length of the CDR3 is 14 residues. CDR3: CASTRAQANYGYTF. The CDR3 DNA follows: TGTGCCAGCACCCGGGCCCAAGCTAACTATGGCTACACCTTC. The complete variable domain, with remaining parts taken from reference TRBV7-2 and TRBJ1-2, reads GAGVSQSPSNKVTEKGKDVELRCDPISGHTALYWYRQSLGQGLEFLIYFQGNSAPDKSGLPSDRFSAERTGGSVSTLTIQRTQQEDSAVYLCASTRAQANYGYTFGSGTRLTVV.

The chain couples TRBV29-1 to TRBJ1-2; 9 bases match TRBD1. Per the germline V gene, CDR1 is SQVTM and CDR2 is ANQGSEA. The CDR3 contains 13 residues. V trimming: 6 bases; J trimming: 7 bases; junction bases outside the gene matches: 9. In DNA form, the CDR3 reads TGCAGCGTCCGGGACAGGGTCATCTTTGGCTACACCTTC. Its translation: CSVRDRVIFGYTF.

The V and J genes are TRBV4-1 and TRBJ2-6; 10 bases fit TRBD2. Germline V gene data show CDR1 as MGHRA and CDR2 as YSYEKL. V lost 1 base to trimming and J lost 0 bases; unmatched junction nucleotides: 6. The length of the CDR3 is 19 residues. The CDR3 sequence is CASSQVEVAGGSGANVLTF. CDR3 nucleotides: TGCGCCAGCAGCCAAGTTGAAGTAGCGGGAGGCTCTGGGGCCAACGTCCTGACTTTC.

CDR3 region: CASSLKGASGRNEQFF. In nucleotides, the CDR3 is TGTGCCAGCAGCTTAAAGGGGGCTAGCGGGAGAAATGAGCAGTTCTTC. The J gene is TRBJ2-1, the V gene TRBV11-2, with 10 bases that match TRBD2. CDR3 length: 16 residues. With 2 bases clipped from V and 7 bases from J, the junction kept 8 bases outside the gene matches. Germline V CDR1 and CDR2: SGHAT, FQNNGV.

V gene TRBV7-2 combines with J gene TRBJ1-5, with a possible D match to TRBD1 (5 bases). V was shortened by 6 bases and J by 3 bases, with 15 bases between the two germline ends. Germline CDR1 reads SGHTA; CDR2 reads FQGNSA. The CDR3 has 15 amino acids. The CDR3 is CASSRDGNLNQPQHF. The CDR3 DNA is TGTGCCAGCAGTCGGGACGGCAACCTCAATCAGCCCCAGCATTTT. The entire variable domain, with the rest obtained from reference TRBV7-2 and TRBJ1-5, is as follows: GAGVSQSPSNKVTEKGKDVELRCDPISGHTALYWYRQSLGQGLEFLIYFQGNSAPDKSGLPSDRFSAERTGGSVSTLTIQRTQQEDSAVYLCASSRDGNLNQPQHFGDGTRLSIL.

The CDR3: CASSMGVLAFF. CDR3 DNA: TGTGCCAGTAGTATGGGGGTTCTCGCTTTCTTT. V is TRBV19 and J is TRBJ1-1; D perhaps matches TRBD1 (5 bases). This CDR3 comprises 11 residues. Germline V gene data show CDR1 as LNHDA and CDR2 as SQIVND (reference sequence). V lost 3 bases, J lost 11 bases, and 10 bases lay in between.

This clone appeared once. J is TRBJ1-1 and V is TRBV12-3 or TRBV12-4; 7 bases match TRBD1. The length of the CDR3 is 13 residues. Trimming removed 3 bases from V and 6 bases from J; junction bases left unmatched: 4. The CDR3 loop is CASSFGTVAEAFF. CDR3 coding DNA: TGTGCCAGCAGTTTCGGGACAGTAGCTGAAGCTTTCTTT.

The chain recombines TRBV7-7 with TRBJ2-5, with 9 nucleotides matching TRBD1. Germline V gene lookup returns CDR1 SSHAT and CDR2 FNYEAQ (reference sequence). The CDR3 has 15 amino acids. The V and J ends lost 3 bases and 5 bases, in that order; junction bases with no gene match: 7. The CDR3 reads CASSLGQGERETQYF. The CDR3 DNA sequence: TGTGCCAGCAGCTTGGGACAGGGAGAGCGGGAGACCCAGTACTTC.

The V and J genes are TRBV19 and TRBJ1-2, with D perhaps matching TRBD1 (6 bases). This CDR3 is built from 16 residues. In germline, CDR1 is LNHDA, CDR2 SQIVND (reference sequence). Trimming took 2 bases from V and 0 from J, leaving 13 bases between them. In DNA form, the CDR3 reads TGTGCCAGTAGTATAATCTTACAGGGAACTAACTATGGCTACACCTTC. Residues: CASSIILQGTNYGYTF.

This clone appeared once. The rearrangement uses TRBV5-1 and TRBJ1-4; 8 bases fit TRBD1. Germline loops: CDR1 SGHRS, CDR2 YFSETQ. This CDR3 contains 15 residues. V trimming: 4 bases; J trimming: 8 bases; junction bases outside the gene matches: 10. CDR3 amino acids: CASSTSGGQGEKLFF. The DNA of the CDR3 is TGCGCCAGCAGCACCTCAGGGGGCCAGGGAGAAAAACTGTTTTTT.